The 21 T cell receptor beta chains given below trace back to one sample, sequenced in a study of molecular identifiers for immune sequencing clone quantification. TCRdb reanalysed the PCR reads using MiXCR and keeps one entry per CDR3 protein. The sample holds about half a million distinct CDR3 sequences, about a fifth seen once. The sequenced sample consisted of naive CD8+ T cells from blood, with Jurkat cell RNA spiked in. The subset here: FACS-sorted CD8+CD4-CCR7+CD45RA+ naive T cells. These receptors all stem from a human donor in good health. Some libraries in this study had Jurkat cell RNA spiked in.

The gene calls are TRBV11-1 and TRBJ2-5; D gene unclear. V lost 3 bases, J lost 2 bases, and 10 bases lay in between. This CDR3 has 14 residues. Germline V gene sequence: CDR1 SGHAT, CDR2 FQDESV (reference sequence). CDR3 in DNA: TGTGCCAGCAGCTTCCGAGACTTTCAAGAGACCCAGTACTTC. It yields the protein CASSFRDFQETQYF.

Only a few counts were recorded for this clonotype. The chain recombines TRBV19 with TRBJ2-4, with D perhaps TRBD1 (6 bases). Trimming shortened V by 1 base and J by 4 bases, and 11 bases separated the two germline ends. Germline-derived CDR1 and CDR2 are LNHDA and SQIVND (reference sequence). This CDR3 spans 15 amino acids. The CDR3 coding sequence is TGTGCCAGTAGTATAGGGGATAGGGGGAAAAACATTCAGTACTTC. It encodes CASSIGDRGKNIQYF.

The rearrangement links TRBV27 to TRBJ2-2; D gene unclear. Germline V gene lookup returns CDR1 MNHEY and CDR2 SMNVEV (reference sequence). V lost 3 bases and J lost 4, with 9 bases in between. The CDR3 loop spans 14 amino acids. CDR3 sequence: CASSLYQFTGELFF. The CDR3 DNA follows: TGTGCCAGCAGTTTGTACCAATTCACCGGGGAGCTGTTTTTT.

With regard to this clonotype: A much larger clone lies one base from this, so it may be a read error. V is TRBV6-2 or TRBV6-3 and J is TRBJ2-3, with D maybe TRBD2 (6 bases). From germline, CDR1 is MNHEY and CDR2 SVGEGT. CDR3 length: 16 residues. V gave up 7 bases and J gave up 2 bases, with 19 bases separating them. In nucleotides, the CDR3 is TGTGCCAGCAAAGGCATCGCGGGACTCAACACAGATACGCAGTATTTT. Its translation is CASKGIAGLNTDTQYF.

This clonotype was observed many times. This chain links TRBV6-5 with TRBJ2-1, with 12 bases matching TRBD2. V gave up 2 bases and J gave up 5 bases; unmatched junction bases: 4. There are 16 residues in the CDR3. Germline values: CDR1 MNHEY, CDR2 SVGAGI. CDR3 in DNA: TGTGCCAGCAGTTACGAACGGACTAGCGGGGACAATGAGCAGTTCTTC. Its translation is CASSYERTSGDNEQFF.

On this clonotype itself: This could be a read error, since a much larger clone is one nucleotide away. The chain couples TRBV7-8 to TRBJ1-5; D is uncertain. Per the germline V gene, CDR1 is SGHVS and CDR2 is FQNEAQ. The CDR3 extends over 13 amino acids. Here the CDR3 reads CASSLYVNRPQHF. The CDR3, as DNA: TGTGCCAGCAGCTTATACGTCAATCGGCCCCAGCATTTT. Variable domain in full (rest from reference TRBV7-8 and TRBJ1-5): GAGVSQSPRYKVAKRGQDVALRCDPISGHVSLFWYQQALGQGPEFLTYFQNEAQLDKSGLPSDRFFAERPEGSVSTLKIQRTQQEDSAVYLCASSLYVNRPQHFGDGTRLSIL.

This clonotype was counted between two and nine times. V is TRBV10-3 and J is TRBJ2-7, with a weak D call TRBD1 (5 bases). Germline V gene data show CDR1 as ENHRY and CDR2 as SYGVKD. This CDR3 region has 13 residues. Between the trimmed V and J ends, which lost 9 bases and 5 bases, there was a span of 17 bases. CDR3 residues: CAISVDSLDEQYF. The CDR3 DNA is TGTGCCATTTCAGTCGACAGCCTCGACGAGCAGTACTTC.

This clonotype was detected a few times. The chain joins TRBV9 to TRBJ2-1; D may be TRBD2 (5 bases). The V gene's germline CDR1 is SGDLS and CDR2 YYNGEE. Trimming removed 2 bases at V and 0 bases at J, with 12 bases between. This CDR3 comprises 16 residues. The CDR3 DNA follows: TGTGCCAGCAGCGTCAGCGGCTCGAGCTCCTACAATGAGCAGTTCTTC. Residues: CASSVSGSSSYNEQFF.

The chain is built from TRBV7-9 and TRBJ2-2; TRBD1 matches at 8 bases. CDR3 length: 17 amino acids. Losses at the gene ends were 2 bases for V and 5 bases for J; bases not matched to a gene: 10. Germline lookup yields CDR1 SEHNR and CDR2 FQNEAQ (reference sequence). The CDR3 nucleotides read TGTGCCAGCAGCTTACCAAGGACAGGGATCGGAACCGGGGAGCTGTTTTTT. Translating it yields CASSLPRTGIGTGELFF.

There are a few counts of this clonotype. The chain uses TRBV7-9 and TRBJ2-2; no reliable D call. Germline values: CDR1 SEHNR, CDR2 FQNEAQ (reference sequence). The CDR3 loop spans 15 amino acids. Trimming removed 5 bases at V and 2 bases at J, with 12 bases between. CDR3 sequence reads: CASSPPDINTGELFF. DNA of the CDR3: TGTGCCAGCAGCCCCCCAGACATAAACACCGGGGAGCTGTTTTTT.

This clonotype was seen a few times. The CDR3 DNA sequence: TGTGCCAGCAGCCCCCCCGGAGCCCGAGAGAATGAGCAGTTCTTC. Encoded protein: CASSPPGARENEQFF. The chain has TRBV9 and TRBJ2-1, with unresolved D. V lost 4 bases and J 7 bases, leaving 18 bases between the germline ends. The CDR3 sequence is 15 residues long. Germline CDR1 is SGDLS and CDR2 is YYNGEE. Drawing the rest from reference TRBV9 and TRBJ2-1, the complete variable domain is DSGVTQTPKHLITATGQRVTLRCSPRSGDLSVYWYQQSLDQGLQFLIQYYNGEERAKGNILERFSAQQFPDLHSELNLSSLELGDSALYFCASSPPGARENEQFFGPGTRLTVL.

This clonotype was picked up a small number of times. The CDR3 protein is CASSQVTVTDSNYGYTF. In DNA, the CDR3 is TGTGCCAGCAGCCAAGTAACAGTCACAGATTCCAACTATGGCTACACCTTC. The gene calls are TRBV4-2 and TRBJ1-2; no clear D. The CDR3 covers 17 residues. The germline V gene has CDR1 LGHNA and CDR2 YNFKEQ. The V gene lost 1 base and the J gene lost 2 bases, with 17 bases spanning the gap.

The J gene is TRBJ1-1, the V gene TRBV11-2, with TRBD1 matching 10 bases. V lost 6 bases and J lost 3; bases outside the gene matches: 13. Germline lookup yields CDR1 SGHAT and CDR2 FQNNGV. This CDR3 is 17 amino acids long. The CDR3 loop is CASSYTPGTGVDTEAFF. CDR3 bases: TGTGCCAGCAGTTACACTCCGGGGACAGGGGTGGACACTGAAGCTTTCTTT. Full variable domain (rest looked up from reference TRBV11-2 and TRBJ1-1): EAGVAQSPRYKIIEKRQSVAFWCNPISGHATLYWYQQILGQGPKLLIQFQNNGVVDDSQLPKDRFSAERLKGVDSTLKIQPAKLEDSAVYLCASSYTPGTGVDTEAFFGQGTRLTVV.

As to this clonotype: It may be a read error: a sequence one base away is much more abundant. As DNA, the CDR3 is TGCGCCAGCAGTGAGTCGGCAGCCGACATGAACACTGAAGCTATCTTT. Translated: CASSESAADMNTEAIF. The chain joins TRBV10-2 to TRBJ1-1; D is undetermined. CDR1 and CDR2 from the germline V gene are WSHSY and SAAADI. The CDR3 contains 16 residues.

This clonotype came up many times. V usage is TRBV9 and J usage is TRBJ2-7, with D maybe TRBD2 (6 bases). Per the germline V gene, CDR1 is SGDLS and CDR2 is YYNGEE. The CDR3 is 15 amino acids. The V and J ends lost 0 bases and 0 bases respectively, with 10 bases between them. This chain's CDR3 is CASSVGLAASYEQYF. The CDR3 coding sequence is TGTGCCAGCAGCGTAGGATTAGCGGCCTCCTACGAGCAGTACTTC.

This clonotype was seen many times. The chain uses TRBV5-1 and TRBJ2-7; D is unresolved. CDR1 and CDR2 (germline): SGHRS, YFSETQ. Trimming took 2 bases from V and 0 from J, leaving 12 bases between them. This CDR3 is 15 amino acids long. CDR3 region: CASSLTNSLSYEQYF. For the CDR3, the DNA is TGCGCCAGCAGCTTAACGAACTCCCTCTCCTACGAGCAGTACTTC. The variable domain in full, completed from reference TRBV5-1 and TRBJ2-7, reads KAGVTQTPRYLIKTRGQQVTLSCSPISGHRSVSWYQQTPGQGLQFLFEYFSETQRNKGNFPGRFSGRQFSNSRSEMNVSTLELGDSALYLCASSLTNSLSYEQYFGPGTRLTVT.

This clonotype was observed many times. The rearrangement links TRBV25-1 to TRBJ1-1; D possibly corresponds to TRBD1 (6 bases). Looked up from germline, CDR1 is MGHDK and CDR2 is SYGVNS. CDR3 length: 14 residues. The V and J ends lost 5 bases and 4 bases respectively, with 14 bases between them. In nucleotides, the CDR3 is TGTGCCAGCAGTCAGGGGTCGGATGGCACTGAAGCTTTCTTT. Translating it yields CASSQGSDGTEAFF.

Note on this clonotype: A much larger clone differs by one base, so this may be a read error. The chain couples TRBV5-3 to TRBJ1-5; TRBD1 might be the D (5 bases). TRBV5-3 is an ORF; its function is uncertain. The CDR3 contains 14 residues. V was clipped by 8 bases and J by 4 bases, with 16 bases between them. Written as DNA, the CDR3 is TGTGCCAGCGGCTTGGAGGGGTGGAATCAGCCCCAGCATTTT. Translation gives CASGLEGWNQPQHF.

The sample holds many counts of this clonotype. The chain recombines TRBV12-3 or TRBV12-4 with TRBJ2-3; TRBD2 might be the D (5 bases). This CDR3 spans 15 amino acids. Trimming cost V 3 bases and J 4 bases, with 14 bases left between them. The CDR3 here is CASSFEGIIADTQYF. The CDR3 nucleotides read TGTGCCAGCAGTTTTGAGGGAATTATCGCAGATACGCAGTATTTT.

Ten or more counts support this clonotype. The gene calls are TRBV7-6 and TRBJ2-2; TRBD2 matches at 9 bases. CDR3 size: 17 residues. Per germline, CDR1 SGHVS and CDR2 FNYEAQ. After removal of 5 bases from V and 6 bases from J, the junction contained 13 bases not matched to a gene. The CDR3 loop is CASSPPGTSHYAGELFF. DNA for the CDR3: TGTGCCAGCAGCCCACCCGGGACTAGCCATTATGCCGGGGAGCTGTTTTTT.

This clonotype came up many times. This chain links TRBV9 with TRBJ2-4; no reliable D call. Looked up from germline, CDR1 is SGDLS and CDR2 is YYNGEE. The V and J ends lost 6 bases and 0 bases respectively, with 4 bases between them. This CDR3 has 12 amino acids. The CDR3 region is CASKGAKNIQYF. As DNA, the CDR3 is TGTGCCAGCAAGGGAGCCAAAAACATTCAGTACTTC.